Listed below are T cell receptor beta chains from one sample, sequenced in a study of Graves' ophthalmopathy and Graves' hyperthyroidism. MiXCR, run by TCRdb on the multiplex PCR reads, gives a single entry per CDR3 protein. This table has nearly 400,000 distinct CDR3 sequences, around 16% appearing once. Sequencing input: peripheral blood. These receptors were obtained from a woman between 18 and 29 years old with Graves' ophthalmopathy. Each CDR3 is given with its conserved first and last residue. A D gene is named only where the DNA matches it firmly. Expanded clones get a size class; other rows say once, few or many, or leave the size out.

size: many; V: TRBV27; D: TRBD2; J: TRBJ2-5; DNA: TGTGCCAGCAGTACCGCGGGGGGTAGGCAAGAGACCCAGTACTTC; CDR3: CASSTAGGRQETQYF
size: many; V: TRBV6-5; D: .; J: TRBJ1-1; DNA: TGTGCCAGCAGGGGCAGTTCGACTGAAGCTTTCTTT; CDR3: CASRGSSTEAFF
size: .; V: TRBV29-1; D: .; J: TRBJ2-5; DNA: TGCAGCGTTCCGGGACGGCAAGAGACCCAGTACTTC; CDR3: CSVPGRQETQYF
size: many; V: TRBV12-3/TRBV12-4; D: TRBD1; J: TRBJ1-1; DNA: TGTGCCAGCAGTTTAGGGGACAGGGACCAGACTGAAGCTTTCTTT; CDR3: CASSLGDRDQTEAFF
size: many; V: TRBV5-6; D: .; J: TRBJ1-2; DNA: TGTGCCAGCAGCCCCCCGCTATGGGAAGAACTGGGCTACACCTTC; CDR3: CASSPPLWEELGYTF
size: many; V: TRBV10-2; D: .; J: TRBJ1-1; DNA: TGCGCCAGCCAAGGACGGAGCCAAAACACTGAAGCTTTCTTT; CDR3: CASQGRSQNTEAFF
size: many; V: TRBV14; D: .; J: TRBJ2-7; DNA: TGTGCCAGCCGAGGAATGTACTCCTACGAGCAGTACTTC; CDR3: CASRGMYSYEQYF
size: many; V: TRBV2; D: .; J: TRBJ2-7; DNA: TGTGCCAGCAGTGGGACCCTCTCGGGGGAGCAGTACTTC; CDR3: CASSGTLSGEQYF
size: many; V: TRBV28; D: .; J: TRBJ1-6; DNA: TGTGCCAGCAGTCCCCCGGACGCCATCCTGCTCCACTTT; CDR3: CASSPPDAILLHF
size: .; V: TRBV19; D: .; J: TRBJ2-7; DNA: TGTGCCAGTAGTTCCTCCAGGGGATTCTACGAGCAGTACTTC; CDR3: CASSSSRGFYEQYF
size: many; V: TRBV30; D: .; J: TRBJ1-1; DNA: TGTGCCTGGAGTGTGGGGGGGGACACTGAAGCTTTCTTT; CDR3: CAWSVGGDTEAFF
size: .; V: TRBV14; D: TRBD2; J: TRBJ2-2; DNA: TGTGCCAGCAGCCTCCGGACTAGCGGGAAGGCCGGGGAGCTGTTTTTT; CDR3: CASSLRTSGKAGELFF
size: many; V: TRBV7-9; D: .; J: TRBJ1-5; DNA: TGTGCCAGCAGCCAAGGGGACCATCAGCCCCAGCATTTT; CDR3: CASSQGDHQPQHF
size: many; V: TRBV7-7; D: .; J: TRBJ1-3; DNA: TGTGCTAGCAGCTTAGCTGTAGCAAGCTCTGGAAACACCATATATTTT; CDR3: CASSLAVASSGNTIYF
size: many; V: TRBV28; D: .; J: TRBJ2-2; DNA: TGTGCCAGCAGTGCTACAGTCACCGGGGAGCTGTTTTTT; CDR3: CASSATVTGELFF
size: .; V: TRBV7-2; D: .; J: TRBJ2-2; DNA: TGTGCCAGCAGAACTAGCCCGGGCGGGGAGCTGTTTTTT; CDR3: CASRTSPGGELFF
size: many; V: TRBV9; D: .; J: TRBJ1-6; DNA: TGTGCCAGCAGCGTAGATGGCCTTCCGAATTCACCCCTCCACTTT; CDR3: CASSVDGLPNSPLHF
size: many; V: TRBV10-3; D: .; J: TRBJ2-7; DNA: TGTGCCAGCCATCAGGGACTCTCCTACGAGCAGTACTTC; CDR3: CASHQGLSYEQYF
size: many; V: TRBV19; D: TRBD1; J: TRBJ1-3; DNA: TGTGCCAGTACCCCGACAGGGGGCTCGTCTGGAAACACCATATATTTT; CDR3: CASTPTGGSSGNTIYF
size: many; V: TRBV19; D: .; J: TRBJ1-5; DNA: TGTGCCAGTAGTATAGTCAGGGATAAGCCCCAGCATTTT; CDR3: CASSIVRDKPQHF
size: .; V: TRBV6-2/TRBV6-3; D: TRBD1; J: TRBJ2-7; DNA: TGTGCCAGCATCCATAGGGGACAGAATGACGAGCAGTACTTC; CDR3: CASIHRGQNDEQYF
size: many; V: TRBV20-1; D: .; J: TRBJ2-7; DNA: TGCAGTTCCCGACTGGGATCCTACGAGCAGTACTTC; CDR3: CSSRLGSYEQYF
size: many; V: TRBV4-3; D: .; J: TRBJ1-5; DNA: TGCGCCAGCAGCCAAGATAGTCGGAGCAATCAGCCCCAGCATTTT; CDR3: CASSQDSRSNQPQHF
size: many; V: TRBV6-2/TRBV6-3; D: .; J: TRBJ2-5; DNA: TGTGCCAGCAGTTCAGACGGCCTAGGGACCCAGTACTTC; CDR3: CASSSDGLGTQYF
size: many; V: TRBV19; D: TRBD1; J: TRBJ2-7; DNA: TGTGCCACCTCCGTAACGGGACAGGCTATGGAGCAGTACTTC; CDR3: CATSVTGQAMEQYF
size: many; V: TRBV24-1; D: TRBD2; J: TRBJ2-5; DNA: TGTGCCACCAGTGTAGCGGGGCAAGAGACCCAGTACTTC; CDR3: CATSVAGQETQYF
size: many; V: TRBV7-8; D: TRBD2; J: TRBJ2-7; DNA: TGTGCCAGCAGCCCTACTAGCGGGGGGAGCGACGAGCAGTACTTC; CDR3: CASSPTSGGSDEQYF
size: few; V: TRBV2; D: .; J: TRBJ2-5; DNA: TGTGCCAGCAGGTTTTTTGGTGGGACACAAGAGACCCAGTACTTC; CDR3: CASRFFGGTQETQYF
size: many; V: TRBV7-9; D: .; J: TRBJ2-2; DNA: TGTGCCAGCCCGGCAGGGCCTTGGGGCACCGGGGAGCTGTTTTTT; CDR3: CASPAGPWGTGELFF
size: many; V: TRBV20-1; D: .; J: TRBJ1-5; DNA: TGCAGTGCTAGGTTGGCGGTCTCGGGGCCCCAGCATTTT; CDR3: CSARLAVSGPQHF
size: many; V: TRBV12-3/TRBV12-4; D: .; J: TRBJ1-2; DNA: TGTGCCAGCGTCTTTGGGGGCTACACCTTC; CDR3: CASVFGGYTF
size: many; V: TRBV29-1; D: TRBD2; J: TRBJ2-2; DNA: TGCAGCGTTCCCTCGACTAGCGGCAACACCGGGGAGCTGTTTTTT; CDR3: CSVPSTSGNTGELFF
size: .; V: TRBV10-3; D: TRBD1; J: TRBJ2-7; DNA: TGTGCCATCAGGGGGACAGGGGGCGAGCAGTACTTC; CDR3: CAIRGTGGEQYF
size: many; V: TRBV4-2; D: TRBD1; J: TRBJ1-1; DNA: TGTGCCAGCAGCCCGACAGGGGGCTCAGGTGAAGCTTTCTTT; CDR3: CASSPTGGSGEAFF
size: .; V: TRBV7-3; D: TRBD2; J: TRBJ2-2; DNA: TGTGCCAGTCGACTAGCCAACACCGGGGAGCTGTTTTTT; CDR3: CASRLANTGELFF
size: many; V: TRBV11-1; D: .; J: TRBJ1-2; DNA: TGTGCCAGCAGCTACGGGCAGGCCTATGGCTACACCTTC; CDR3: CASSYGQAYGYTF
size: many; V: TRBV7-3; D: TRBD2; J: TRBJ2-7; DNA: TGTGCCAGCAGTGACGGGGGGGGCGAGCAGTACTTC; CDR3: CASSDGGGEQYF
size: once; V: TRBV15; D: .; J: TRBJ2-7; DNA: TGTGCCACCAGCAGAGCATTATCCTACGAGCAGTACTTC; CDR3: CATSRALSYEQYF
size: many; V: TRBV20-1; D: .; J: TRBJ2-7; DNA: TGCAGTGCTAGAGAGGTTTACACCTCCTACGAGCAGTACTTC; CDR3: CSAREVYTSYEQYF
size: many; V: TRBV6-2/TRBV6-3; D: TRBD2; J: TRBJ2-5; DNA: TGTGCCAGCAGTTATGGGGTAGCGGGGGCTCAAGAGACCCAGTACTTC; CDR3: CASSYGVAGAQETQYF
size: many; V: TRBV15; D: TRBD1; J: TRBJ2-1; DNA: TGTGCCACCAGCAGGGACAGGAGTGGTAGGAGTGAGCAGTTCTTC; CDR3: CATSRDRSGRSEQFF
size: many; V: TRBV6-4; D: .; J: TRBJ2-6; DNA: TGTGCCAGCAGTCCCCGACAGAGGGTCTCTGGGGCCAACGTCCTGACTTTC; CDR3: CASSPRQRVSGANVLTF